The TCR beta chain described here comes from a study of siplizumab effects on memory and regulatory T cells (dated by TCRdb to between 2019 and 2020). General notes on the study: The study looked at the effect of siplizumab, an anti-CD2 antibody, on alloreactive T-cell subsets in allogeneic mixed lymphocyte reactions made from human PBMCs.

As encoded in the germline V gene, CDR1 is SGDLS while CDR2 is YYNGEE. V loses 2 bases, J loses 3 bases, and the germline ends lie 9 bases apart. Including the terminal cysteine and phenylalanine, the CDR3 comprises 15 residues. The only DNA kept is the CDR3, 45 bases in frame from the first base. To prepare the library, the immunoSEQ multiplex PCR assay was applied. Roughly 10^5 TCR templates per sample were assayed on the deep sequencing platform. Genomic DNA extracted from sorted T cells was the material used for TCRbeta CDR3 sequencing. On the study's bioinformatics: The R programming language was used for clonal analysis of TCRbeta CDR3 data. Comparing unstimulated samples against CFSE-low samples taken after the reaction was how alloreactive CD4+ and CD8+ clones were defined. Regulatory or non-regulatory origin was assigned to alloreactive CD4+ clones by matching of sequences to sorted unstimulated Treg and non-Treg repertoires. Imported from immuneACCESS, the table was reduced by TCRdb to in-frame sequences with V and J called. These copies leave out some clones; in studies compared against another copy, an unresolved V gene accounts for under half, and the cause of the remainder is not known. The V and J calls and clone size are taken from that table; D and trimming were inferred from the DNA. The sample has about 94,000 clones on record, about 94% of them singletons. The top ten clones comprise around 0.3% of the sample.

General conclusions and limits of the study: In reactions with siplizumab, an average of approximately 69% of mappable alloreactive CD4+ clones were Treg-derived, compared with about 27% in control reactions. About 80-96% of proliferating CD4+ or CD8+ clones could not be given a naive or memory phenotype. Siplizumab significantly reduced the cumulative frequency of alloreactive sequences traceable to unstimulated CD4+ memory T cells. Because sequences at frequencies below about 10^-5 were poorly captured, only a minor fraction of alloreactive clones could be mapped back to unstimulated subsets. The suppressive function of proliferating Tregs from siplizumab cultures was not functionally confirmed. Greater diversity appeared to be present in unstimulated naive T cells than in memory T cells, and a substantial contribution to the alloresponse seemed to be made by naive cells.

With respect to this clone: This receptor's antigen is unknown. Per-base qualities were not stored, and no clone one base away is much larger.

Sorted unstimulated T cells and proliferating T cells recovered from mixed lymphocyte reactions were subjected to TCRbeta CDR3 sequencing. Fresh whole blood from about ten HLA-typed healthy donors served as the source for isolating PBMCs. Unstimulated CD4+ non-regulatory T cells were FACS-sorted to map the origin of alloreactive clones. The clonotype comes from a human donor in good health. The sequenced material came from non-Treg CD4+ T cells sorted from blood. The cell subset or site label, read with the paper, signifies: FACS-sorted unstimulated CD4+ non-regulatory T cells. Here the chain combines TRBV9 and TRBJ2-6; the D region possibly corresponds to TRBD1 (6 bases align). The nucleotide sequence is TGTGCCAGCAGCGTCACAGGGTATGGGGCCAACGTCCTGACTTTC. This is translated as CASSVTGYGANVLTF.